This T cell receptor beta chain came from a study of cytomegalovirus exposure and HLA in healthy donors. 13 Jbeta primers and 60 Vbeta primers were used for the PCR. Profiled with immunoSEQ multiplex PCR; TCRdb holds only in-frame clones, not every one. The sample has 76,000 or so clones, about 80% seen once. The germline V and J ends were trimmed by 4 bases and 0 bases, with 6 bases remaining between them. CDR1 LNHDA and CDR2 SQIVND come from the germline V gene (reference sequence). The CDR3 totals 14 residues. Sequencing was carried out using PBMCs. The TCR comes from a young man in good health and CMV-seronegative. The chain carries TRBV19 and TRBJ2-2, with a tentative D call TRBD2 (6 bases). CDR3 region: CASSSGANTGELFF. The CDR3 nucleotides read TGTGCCAGTAGTAGCGGGGCGAACACCGGGGAGCTGTTTTTT. Based on the CDR3 plus reference TRBV19 and TRBJ2-2, the full variable domain is DGGITQSPKYLFRKEGQNVTLSCEQNLNHDAMYWYRQDPGQGLRLIYYSQIVNDFQKGDIAEGYSVSREKKESFPLTVTSAQKNPTAFYLCASSSGANTGELFFGEGSRLTVL.